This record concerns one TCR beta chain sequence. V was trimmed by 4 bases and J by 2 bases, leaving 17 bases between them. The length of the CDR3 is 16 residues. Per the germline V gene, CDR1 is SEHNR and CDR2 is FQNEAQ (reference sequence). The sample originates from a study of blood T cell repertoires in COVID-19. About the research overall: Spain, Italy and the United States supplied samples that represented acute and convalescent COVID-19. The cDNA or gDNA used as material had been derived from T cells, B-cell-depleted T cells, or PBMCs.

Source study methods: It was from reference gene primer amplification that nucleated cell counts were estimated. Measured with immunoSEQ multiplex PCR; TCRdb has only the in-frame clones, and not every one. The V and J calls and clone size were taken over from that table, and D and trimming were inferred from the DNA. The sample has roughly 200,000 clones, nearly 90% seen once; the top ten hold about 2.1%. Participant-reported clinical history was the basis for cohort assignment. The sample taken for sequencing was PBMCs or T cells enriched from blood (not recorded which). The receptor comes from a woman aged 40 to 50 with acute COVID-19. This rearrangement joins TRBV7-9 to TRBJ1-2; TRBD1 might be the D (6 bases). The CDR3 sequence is CASSSVVGGGNYGYTF. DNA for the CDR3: TGTGCCAGCAGCTCCGTTGTGGGAGGGGGGAACTATGGCTACACCTTC.